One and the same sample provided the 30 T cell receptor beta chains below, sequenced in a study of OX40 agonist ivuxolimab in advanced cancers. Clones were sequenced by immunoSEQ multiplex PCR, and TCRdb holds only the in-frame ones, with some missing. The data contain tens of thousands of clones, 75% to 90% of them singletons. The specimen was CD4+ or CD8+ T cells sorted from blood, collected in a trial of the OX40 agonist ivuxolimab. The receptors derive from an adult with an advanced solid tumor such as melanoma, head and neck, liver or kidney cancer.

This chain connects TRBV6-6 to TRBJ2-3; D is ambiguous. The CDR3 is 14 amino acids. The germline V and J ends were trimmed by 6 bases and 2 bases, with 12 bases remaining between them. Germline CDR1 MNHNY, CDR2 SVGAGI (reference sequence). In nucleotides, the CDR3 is TGTGCCAGCAGGGTTCAGAGACTCACAGATACGCAGTATTTT. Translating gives CASRVQRLTDTQYF.

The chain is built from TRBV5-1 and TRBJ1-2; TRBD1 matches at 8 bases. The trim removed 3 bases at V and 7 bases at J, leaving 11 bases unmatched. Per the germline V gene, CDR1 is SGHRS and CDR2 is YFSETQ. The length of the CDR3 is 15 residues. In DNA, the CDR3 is TGCGCCAGCAGCTGGATTGACAGGGGCGAAGTTGGCTACACCTTC. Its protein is CASSWIDRGEVGYTF.

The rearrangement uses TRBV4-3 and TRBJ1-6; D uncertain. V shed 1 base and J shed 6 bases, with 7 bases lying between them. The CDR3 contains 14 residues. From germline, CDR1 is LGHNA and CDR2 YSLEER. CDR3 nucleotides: TGCGCCAGCAGCCAAGCGCAGTCTAATTCACCCCTCCACTTT. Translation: CASSQAQSNSPLHF.

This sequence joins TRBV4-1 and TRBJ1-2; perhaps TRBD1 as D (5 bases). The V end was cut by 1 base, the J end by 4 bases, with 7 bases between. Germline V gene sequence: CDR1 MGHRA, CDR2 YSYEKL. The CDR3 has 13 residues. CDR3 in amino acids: CASSQAGLYGYTF. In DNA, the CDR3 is TGCGCCAGCAGCCAAGCAGGGCTCTATGGCTACACCTTC.

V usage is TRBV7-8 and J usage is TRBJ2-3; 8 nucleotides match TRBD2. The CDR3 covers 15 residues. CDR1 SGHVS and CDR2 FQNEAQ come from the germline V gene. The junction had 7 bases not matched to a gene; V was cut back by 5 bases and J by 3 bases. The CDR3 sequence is CASSPLAGSTDTQYF. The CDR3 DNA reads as TGTGCCAGCAGCCCGTTAGCGGGGTCGACAGATACGCAGTATTTT.

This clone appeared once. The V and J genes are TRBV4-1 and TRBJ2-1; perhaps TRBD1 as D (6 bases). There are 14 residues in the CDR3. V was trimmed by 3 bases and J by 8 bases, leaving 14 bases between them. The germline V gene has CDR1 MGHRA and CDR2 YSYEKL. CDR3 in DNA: TGCGCCAGCAGCCAGCACAGGGTTGTCGATGAGCAGTTCTTC. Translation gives CASSQHRVVDEQFF.

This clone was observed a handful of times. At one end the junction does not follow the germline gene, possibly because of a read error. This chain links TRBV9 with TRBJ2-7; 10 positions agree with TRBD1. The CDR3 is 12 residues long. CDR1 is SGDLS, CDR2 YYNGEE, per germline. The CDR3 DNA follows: TGTGCCAGCAGCGGCCGGGACAGGGGAAGAGGCTTC. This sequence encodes CASSGRDRGRGF.

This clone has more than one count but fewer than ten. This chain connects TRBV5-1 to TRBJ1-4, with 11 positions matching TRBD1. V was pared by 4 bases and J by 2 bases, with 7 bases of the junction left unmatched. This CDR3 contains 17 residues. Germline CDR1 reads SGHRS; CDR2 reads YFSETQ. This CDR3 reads CASSPTDRGQTNEKLFF. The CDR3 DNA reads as TGCGCCAGCAGCCCCACGGACAGGGGGCAGACTAATGAAAAACTGTTTTTT.

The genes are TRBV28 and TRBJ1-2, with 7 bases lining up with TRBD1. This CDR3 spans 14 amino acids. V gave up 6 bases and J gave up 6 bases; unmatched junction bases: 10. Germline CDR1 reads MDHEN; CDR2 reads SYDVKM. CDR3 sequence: CASSQGGRGDGYTF. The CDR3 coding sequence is TGTGCCAGCAGCCAAGGCGGCAGGGGGGATGGCTACACCTTC.

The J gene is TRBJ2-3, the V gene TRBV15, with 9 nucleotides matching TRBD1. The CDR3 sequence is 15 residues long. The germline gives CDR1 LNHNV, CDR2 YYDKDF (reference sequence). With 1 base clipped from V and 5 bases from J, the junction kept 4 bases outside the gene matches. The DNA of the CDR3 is TGTGCCACCAGCAGAGTGACAGGGGGAAGAGATACGCAGTATTTT. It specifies CATSRVTGGRDTQYF.

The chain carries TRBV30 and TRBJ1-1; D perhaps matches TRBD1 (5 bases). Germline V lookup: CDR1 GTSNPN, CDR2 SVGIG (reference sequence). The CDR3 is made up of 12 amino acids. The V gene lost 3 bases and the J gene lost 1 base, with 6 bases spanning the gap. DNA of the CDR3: TGTGCCTGGAGACAGGCGAACACTGAAGCTTTCTTT. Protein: CAWRQANTEAFF.

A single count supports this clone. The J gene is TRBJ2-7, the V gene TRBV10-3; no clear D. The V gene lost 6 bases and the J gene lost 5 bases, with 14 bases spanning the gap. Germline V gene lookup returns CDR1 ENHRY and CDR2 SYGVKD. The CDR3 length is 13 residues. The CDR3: CAISRLTGNEQYF. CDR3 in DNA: TGTGCCATCAGCCGGCTTACTGGCAACGAGCAGTACTTC.

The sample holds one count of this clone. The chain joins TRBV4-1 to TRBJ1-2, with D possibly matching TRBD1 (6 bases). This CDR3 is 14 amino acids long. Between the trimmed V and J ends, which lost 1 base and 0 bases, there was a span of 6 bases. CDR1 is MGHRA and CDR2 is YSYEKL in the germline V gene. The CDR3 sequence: CASSQGQANYGYTF. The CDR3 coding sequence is TGCGCCAGCAGCCAAGGACAGGCTAACTATGGCTACACCTTC.

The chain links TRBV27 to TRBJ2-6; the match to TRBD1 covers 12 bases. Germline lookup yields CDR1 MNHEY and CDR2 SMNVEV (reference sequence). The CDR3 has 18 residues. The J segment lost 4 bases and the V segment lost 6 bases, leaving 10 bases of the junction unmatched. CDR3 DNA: TGTGCCAGCAGAAGGGGGGGGACAGGGGGCTCCGGGGCCAACGTCCTGACTTTC. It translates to CASRRGGTGGSGANVLTF.

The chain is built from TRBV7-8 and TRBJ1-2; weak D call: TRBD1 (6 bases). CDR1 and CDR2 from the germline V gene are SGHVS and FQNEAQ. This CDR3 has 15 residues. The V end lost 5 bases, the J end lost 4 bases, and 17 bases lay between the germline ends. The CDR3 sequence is CASSASTGTTYGYTF. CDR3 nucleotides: TGTGCCAGCAGCGCTAGCACAGGGACCACCTATGGCTACACCTTC.

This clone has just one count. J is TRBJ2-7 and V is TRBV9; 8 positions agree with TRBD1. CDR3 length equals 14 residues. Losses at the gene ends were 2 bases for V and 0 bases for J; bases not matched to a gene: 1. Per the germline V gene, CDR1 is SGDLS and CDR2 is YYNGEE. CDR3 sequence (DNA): TGTGCCAGCAGCGTTACAGGGGGCTCCTACGAGCAGTACTTC. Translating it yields CASSVTGGSYEQYF.

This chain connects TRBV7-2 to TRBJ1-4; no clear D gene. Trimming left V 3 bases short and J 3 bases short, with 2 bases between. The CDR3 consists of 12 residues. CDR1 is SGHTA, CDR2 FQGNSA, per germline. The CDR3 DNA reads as TGTGCCAGCAGCTTGGCTAATGAAAAACTGTTTTTT. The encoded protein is CASSLANEKLFF.

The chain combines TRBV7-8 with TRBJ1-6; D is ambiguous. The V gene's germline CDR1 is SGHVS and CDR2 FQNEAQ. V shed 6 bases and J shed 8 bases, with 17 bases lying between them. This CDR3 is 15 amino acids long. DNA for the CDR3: TGTGCCAGCAGACCGAGGGAGGGTTATGATTCACCCCTCCACTTT. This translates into CASRPREGYDSPLHF.

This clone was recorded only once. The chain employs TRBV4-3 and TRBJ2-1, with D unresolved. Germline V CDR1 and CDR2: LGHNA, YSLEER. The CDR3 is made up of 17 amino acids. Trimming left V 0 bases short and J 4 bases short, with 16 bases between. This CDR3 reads CASSQDVYGGQYNEQFF. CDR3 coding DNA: TGCGCCAGCAGCCAAGATGTTTACGGCGGCCAGTACAATGAGCAGTTCTTC.

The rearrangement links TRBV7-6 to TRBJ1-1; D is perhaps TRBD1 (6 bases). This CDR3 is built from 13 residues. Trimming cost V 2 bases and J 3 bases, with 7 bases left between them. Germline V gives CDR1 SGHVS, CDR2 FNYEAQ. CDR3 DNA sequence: TGTGCCAGCAGCTTACAGGGGTACACTGAAGCTTTCTTT. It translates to CASSLQGYTEAFF.

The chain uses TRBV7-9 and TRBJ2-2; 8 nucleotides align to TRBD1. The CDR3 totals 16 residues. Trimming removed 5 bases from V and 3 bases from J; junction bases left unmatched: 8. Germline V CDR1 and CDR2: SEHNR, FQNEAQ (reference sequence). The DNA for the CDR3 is TGTGCCAGCAGCCGACAGGGGACGTTGGACACCGGGGAGCTGTTTTTT. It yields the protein CASSRQGTLDTGELFF.

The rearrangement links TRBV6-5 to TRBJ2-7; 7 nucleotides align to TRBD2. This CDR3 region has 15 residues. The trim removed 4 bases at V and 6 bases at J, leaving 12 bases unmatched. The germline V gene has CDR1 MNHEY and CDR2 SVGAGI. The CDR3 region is CASSSLPGGRSEQYF. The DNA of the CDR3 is TGTGCCAGCAGTTCACTACCGGGAGGCCGGAGCGAGCAGTACTTC.

CDR3 loop: CASSHFGRERGYTF. CDR3 DNA sequence: TGTGCCAGCAGTCACTTCGGACGGGAGAGGGGCTACACCTTC. This sequence joins TRBV6-5 and TRBJ1-2; D unresolved. CDR3 size: 14 residues. CDR1 and CDR2 from the germline V gene are MNHEY and SVGAGI. V lost 5 bases and J lost 8, with 18 bases in between.

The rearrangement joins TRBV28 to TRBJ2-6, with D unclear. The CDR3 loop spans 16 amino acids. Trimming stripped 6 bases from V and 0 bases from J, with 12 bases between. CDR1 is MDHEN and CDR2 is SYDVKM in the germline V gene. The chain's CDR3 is CASSSLAYSGANVLTF. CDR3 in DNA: TGTGCCAGCAGCTCATTGGCGTACTCTGGGGCCAACGTCCTGACTTTC.

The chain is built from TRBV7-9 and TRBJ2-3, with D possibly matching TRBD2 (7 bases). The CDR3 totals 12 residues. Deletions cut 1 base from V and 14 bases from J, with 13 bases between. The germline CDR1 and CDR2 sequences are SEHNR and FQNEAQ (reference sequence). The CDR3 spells CASSLERGGAYF. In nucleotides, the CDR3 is TGTGCCAGCAGCTTAGAAAGGGGGGGGGCGTATTTT.

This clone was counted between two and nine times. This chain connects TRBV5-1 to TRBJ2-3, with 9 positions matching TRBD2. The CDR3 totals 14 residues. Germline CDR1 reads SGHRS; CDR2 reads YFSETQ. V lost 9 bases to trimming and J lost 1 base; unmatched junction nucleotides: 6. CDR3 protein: CATAPSGGTDTQYF. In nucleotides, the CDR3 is TGCGCCACCGCGCCTAGCGGGGGCACAGATACGCAGTATTTT.

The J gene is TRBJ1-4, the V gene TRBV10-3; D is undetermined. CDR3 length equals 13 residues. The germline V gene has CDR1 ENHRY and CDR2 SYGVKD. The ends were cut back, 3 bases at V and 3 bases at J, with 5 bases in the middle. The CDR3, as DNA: TGTGCCATCAGTGATAACCCTAATGAAAAACTGTTTTTT. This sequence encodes CAISDNPNEKLFF.

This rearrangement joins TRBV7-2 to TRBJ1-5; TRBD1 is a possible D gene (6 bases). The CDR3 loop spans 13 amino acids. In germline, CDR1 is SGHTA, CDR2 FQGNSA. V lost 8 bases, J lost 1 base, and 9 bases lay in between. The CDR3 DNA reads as TGTGCCAGCCGAGGACAGAGCAATCAGCCCCAGCATTTT. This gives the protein CASRGQSNQPQHF.

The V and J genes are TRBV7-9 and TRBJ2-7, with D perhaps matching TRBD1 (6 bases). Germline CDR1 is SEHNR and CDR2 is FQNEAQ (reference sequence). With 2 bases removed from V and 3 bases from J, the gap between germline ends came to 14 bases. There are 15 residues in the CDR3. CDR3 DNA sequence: TGTGCCAGCAGCTTATCCGCAGGGGATTTCTACGAGCAGTACTTC. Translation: CASSLSAGDFYEQYF.

The CDR3 bases are TGCGCCAGCAGCCATGAACAGGGGTGGGGAACTGAAGCTTTCTTT. Protein: CASSHEQGWGTEAFF. The rearrangement uses TRBV4-3 and TRBJ1-1; 7 bases map to TRBD1. Germline CDR1 reads LGHNA; CDR2 reads YSLEER. Losses at the gene ends were 3 bases for V and 5 bases for J; bases not matched to a gene: 9. This CDR3 has 15 amino acids.